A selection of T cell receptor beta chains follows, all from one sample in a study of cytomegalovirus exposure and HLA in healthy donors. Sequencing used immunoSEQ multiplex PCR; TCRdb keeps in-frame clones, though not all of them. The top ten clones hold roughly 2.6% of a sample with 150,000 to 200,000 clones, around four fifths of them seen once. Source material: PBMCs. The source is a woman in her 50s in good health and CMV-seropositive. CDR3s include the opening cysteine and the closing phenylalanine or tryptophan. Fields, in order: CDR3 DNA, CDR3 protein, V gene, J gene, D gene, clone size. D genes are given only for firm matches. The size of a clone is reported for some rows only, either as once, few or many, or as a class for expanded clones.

DNA: TGTGCCAGTAGTAGGGACAGGGGGTCCGTGACCCAGCATTTT; CDR3: CASSRDRGSVTQHF; V: TRBV19; J: TRBJ1-5; D: TRBD1; size: few
DNA: TGTGCCAGCAGCTCACAGGGGTCCGGGAGAAACACCATATATTTT; CDR3: CASSSQGSGRNTIYF; V: TRBV7-8; J: TRBJ1-3; D: TRBD1; size: NA
DNA: TGTGCCGCCAAAAATTTACAGGGCGACGAGCAGTACTTC; CDR3: CAAKNLQGDEQYF; V: TRBV10-3; J: TRBJ2-7; D: NA; size: NA
DNA: TGTTCCAGCAGCTTAAGTCGGGGACAGGCTTCCTACGAGCAGTACTTC; CDR3: CSSSLSRGQASYEQYF; V: TRBV7-9; J: TRBJ2-7; D: TRBD1; size: NA
DNA: TGTGCCAGCAGCTTATTCGGGACGGGGGGCGAGCAGTACTTC; CDR3: CASSLFGTGGEQYF; V: TRBV7-2; J: TRBJ2-7; D: TRBD2; size: few
DNA: TGTGCCAGTAGGTTGCAGGGGGCATCTGGGGCCAACGTCCTGACTTTC; CDR3: CASRLQGASGANVLTF; V: TRBV19; J: TRBJ2-6; D: TRBD1; size: few
DNA: TGTGCCAGCAGCCCGAGGTCGAAAGCGGGGGGGATCACAGATACGCAGTATTTT; CDR3: CASSPRSKAGGITDTQYF; V: TRBV13; J: TRBJ2-3; D: TRBD2; size: NA
DNA: TGTGCCAGTAGTCCCACGGGACAACCACGGATTTCCTACGAGCAGTACTTC; CDR3: CASSPTGQPRISYEQYF; V: TRBV19; J: TRBJ2-7; D: NA; size: once
DNA: TGTGCCAGCAGTGAACAGTTCCAGGGCGAGCAGTACTTC; CDR3: CASSEQFQGEQYF; V: TRBV25-1; J: TRBJ2-7; D: NA; size: NA
DNA: TGCAGCGTTGAAGGGGCGGGCAGGGCGGGAAACACTGAAGCTTTCTTT; CDR3: CSVEGAGRAGNTEAFF; V: TRBV29-1; J: TRBJ1-1; D: NA; size: few
DNA: TGTGCCAGCAGCCTGACAGGGGGCGGTTGGGACGAGCAGTTCTTC; CDR3: CASSLTGGGWDEQFF; V: TRBV27; J: TRBJ2-1; D: TRBD1; size: NA
DNA: TGTGCCAGTAGTATTAAGTCAGGGGGTAGCTACGAGCAGTACTTC; CDR3: CASSIKSGGSYEQYF; V: TRBV19; J: TRBJ2-7; D: TRBD1; size: NA
DNA: TGCGCCAGCAGCCAAGTCGGGACAGAAAGTTACTACGAGCAGTACTTC; CDR3: CASSQVGTESYYEQYF; V: TRBV4-3; J: TRBJ2-7; D: TRBD1; size: NA
DNA: TGTGCCAGCTCCCTCGGACAGGCTACGTACAATGAGCAGTTCTTC; CDR3: CASSLGQATYNEQFF; V: TRBV18; J: TRBJ2-1; D: TRBD1; size: NA
DNA: TGTGCCAGCAGCTTACAATACGGACAGGGGGCGCGTGGCTACACCTTC; CDR3: CASSLQYGQGARGYTF; V: TRBV7-9; J: TRBJ1-2; D: TRBD1; size: NA
DNA: TGCGCCAGCAGCCAACCAGGCCTACAGAACTATGGCTACACCTTC; CDR3: CASSQPGLQNYGYTF; V: TRBV4-3; J: TRBJ1-2; D: NA; size: once
DNA: TGTGCCAGCAGTGAAGGGGGACTAGGAAACACAGATACGCAGTATTTT; CDR3: CASSEGGLGNTDTQYF; V: TRBV2; J: TRBJ2-3; D: TRBD2; size: few
DNA: TGTGCCAGCAGCTCGGTCGGTCCTGGAAACACCATATATTTT; CDR3: CASSSVGPGNTIYF; V: TRBV9; J: TRBJ1-3; D: NA; size: NA
DNA: TGTGCCAGCAGCGTAGCGAGTAGCGGTTCAACCTACGAGCAGTACTTC; CDR3: CASSVASSGSTYEQYF; V: TRBV9; J: TRBJ2-7; D: NA; size: NA